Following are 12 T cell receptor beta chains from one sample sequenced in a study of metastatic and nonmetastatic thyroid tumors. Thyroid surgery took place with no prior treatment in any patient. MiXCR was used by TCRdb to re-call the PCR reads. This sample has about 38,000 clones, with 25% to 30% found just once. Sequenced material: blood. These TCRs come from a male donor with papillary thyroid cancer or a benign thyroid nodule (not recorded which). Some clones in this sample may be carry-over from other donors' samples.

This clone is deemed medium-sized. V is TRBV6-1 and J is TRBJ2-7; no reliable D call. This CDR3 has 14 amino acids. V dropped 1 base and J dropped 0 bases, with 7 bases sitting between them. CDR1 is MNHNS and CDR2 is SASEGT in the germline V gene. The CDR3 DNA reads TGTGCCAGCAGTGAAGAACCTCGCTCCTACGAGCAGTACTTC. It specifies CASSEEPRSYEQYF.

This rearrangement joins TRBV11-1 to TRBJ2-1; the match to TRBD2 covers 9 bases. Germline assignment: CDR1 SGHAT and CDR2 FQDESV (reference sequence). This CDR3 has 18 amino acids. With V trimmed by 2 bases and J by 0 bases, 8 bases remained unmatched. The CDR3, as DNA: TGTGCCAGCAGCTTACGGTTAGCGGGAGTGGGCTCCTACAATGAGCAGTTCTTC. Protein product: CASSLRLAGVGSYNEQFF.

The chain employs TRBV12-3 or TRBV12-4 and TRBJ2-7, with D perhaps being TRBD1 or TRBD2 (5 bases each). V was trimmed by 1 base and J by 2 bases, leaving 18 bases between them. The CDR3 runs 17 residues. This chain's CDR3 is CASSLDRRPGRTYEQYF. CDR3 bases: TGTGCCAGCAGTTTAGATCGGAGGCCAGGGAGAACCTACGAGCAGTACTTC.

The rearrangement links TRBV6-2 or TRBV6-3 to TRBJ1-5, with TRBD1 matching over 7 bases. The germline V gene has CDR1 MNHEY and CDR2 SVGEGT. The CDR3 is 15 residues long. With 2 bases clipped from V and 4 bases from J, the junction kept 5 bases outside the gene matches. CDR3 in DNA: TGTGCCAGCAGTTACACACGGGACAGAAATCAGCCCCAGCATTTT. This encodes CASSYTRDRNQPQHF.

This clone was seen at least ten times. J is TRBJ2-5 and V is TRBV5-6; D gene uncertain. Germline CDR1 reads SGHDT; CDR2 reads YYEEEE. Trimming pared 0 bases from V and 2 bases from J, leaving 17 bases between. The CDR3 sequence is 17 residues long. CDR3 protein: CASSLEIGLGRQETQYF. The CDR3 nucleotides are TGTGCCAGCAGCTTGGAAATCGGCTTGGGCAGACAAGAGACCCAGTACTTC.

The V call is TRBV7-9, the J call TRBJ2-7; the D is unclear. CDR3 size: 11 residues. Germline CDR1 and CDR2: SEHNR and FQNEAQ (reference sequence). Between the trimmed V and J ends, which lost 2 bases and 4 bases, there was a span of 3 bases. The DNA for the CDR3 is TGTGCCAGCAGCTTAAGATACGAGCAGTACTTC. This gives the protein CASSLRYEQYF.

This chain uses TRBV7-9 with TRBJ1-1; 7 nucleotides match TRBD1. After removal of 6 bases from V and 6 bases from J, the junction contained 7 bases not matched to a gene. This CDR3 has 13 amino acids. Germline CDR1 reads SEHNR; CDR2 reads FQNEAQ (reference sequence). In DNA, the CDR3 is TGTGCCAGCAGAGGACAGGTCGTGGCTGAAGCTTTCTTT. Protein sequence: CASRGQVVAEAFF. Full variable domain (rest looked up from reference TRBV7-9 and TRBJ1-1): DTGVSQNPRHKITKRGQNVTFRCDPISEHNRLYWYRQTLGQGPEFLTYFQNEAQLEKSRLLSDRFSAERPKGSFSTLEIQRTEQGDSAMYLCASRGQVVAEAFFGQGTRLTVV.

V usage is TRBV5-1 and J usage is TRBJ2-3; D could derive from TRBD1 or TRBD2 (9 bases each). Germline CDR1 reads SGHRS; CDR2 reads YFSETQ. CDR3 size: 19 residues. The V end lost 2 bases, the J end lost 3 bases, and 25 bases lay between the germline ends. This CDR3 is CASSLQGAALAGKTDTQYF. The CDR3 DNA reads TGCGCCAGCAGCTTACAGGGGGCAGCTCTAGCGGGAAAGACAGATACGCAGTATTTT.

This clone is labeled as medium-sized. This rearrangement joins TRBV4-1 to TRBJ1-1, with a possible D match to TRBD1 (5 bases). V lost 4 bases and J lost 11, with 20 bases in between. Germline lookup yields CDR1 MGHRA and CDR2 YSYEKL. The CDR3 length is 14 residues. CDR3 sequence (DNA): TGCGCCAGCAGCCTCCTAAACGCGGGGGTCGGGGCTTTCTTT. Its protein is CASSLLNAGVGAFF.

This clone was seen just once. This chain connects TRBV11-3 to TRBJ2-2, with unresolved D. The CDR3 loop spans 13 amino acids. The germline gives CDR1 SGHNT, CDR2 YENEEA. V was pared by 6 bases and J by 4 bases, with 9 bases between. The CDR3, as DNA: TGTGCCAGCAGTCGTCCGGGCACCGGGGAGCTGTTTTTT. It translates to CASSRPGTGELFF.

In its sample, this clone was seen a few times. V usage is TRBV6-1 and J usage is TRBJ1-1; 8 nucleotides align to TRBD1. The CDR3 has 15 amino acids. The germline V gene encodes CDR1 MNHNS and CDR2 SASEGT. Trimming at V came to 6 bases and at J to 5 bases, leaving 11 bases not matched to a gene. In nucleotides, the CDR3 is TGTGCCAGCAGGACCCTTGGACAGGGTCGGACTGAAGCTTTCTTT. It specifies CASRTLGQGRTEAFF.

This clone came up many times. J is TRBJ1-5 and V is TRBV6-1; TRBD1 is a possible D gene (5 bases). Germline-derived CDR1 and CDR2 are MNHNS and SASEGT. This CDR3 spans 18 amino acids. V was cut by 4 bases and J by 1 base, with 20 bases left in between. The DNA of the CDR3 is TGTGCCAGCAGTGTCCGAAGGGGTGGTAAATTGAGCAATCAGCCCCAGCATTTT. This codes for CASSVRRGGKLSNQPQHF.